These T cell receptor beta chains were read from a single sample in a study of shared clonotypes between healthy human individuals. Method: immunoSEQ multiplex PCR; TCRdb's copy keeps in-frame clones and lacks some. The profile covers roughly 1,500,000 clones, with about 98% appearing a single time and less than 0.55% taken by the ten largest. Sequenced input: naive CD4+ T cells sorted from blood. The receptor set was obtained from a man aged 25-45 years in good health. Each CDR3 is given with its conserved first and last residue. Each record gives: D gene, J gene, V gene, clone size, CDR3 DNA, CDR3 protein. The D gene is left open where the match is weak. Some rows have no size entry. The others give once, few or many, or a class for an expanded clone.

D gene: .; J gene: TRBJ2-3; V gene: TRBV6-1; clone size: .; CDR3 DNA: TGTGCCAGCAGTTTTCGTCTGGGGGGGCCAGATACGCAGTATTTT; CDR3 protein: CASSFRLGGPDTQYF
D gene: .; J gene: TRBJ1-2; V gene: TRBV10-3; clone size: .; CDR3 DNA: TGTGCCATCAGAGGACAGAACTATGGCTACACCTTC; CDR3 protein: CAIRGQNYGYTF
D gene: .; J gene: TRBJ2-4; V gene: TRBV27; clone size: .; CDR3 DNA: TGTGCCAGCCGTAAGCCGGGGGAAGCCAAAAACATTCAGTACTTC; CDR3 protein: CASRKPGEAKNIQYF
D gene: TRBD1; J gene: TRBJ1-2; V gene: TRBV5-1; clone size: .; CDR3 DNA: TGCGCCAGCAGCGGTACAGGGGGCGGAGGCTATGGCTACACCTTC; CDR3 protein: CASSGTGGGGYGYTF
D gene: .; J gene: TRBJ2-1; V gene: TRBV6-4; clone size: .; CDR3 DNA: TGTGCCAGCAGTGAATCTGGGGCCGATGAGCAGTTCTTC; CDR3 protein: CASSESGADEQFF
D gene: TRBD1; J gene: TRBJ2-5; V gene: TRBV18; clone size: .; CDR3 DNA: TGTGCCAGCTCACCACCCCTGGGACAGCAAGAGACCCAGTACTTC; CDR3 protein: CASSPPLGQQETQYF
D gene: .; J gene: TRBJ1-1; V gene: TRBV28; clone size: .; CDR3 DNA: TGTGCCAGCAGTTCCCAGGGGAACACTGAAGCTTTCTTT; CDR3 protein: CASSSQGNTEAFF
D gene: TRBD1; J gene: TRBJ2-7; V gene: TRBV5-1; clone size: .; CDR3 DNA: TGCGCCAGCAAGATCATGGGACAGGACTCCTACGAGCAGTACTTC; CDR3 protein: CASKIMGQDSYEQYF
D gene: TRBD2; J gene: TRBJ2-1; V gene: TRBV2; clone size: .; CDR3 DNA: TGTGCCAGCAGTGAATACCCGGGACTAGCTTCCTACAATGAGCAGTTCTTC; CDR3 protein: CASSEYPGLASYNEQFF
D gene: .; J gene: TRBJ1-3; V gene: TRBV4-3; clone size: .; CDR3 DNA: TGCGCCAGCAGCCAAACAGGGTCTGGAAACACCATATATTTT; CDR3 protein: CASSQTGSGNTIYF
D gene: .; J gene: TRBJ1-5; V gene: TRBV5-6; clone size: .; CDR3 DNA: TGTGCCAGCAGCCCTAATATCGGGAATCAGCCCCAGCATTTT; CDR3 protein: CASSPNIGNQPQHF
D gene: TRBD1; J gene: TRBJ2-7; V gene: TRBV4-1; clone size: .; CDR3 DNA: TGCGCCAGCAGCCACGCCGACAGGGTTGATTCCTACGAGCAGTACTTC; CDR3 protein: CASSHADRVDSYEQYF
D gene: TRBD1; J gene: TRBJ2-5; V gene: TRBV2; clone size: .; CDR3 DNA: TGTGCCAGCAGCGCAGACAGGGTAGGGGAGACCCAGTACTTC; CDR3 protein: CASSADRVGETQYF
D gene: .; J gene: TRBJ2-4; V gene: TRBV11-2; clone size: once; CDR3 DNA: TGTGCCAGCAGCTTAGATCCTTCACCTAACATTCAGTACTTC; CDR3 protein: CASSLDPSPNIQYF
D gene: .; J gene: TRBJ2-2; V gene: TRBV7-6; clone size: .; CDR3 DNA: TGTGCCAGCAGCTTATTGGGGTCGCCCACCGGGGAGCTGTTTTTT; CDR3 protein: CASSLLGSPTGELFF
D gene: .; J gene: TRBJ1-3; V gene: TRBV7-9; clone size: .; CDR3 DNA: TGTGCCAGCAGCTTCGATGGGGGAGACACCATATATTTT; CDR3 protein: CASSFDGGDTIYF
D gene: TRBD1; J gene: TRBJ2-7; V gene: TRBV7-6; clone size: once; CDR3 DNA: TGTGCCAGCAGCAAAACCGGGACAGGGTCAGACGAGCAGTACTTC; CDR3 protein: CASSKTGTGSDEQYF
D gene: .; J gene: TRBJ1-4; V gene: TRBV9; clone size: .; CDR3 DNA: TGTGCCAGCAGCGTAGGCCAGGGTAATGAAAAACTGTTTTTT; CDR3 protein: CASSVGQGNEKLFF
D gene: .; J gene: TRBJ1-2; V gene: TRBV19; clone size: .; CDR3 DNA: TGTGCCAGTAGTATGACCCTGATTAGATCCCTCTATGGCTACACCTTC; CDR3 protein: CASSMTLIRSLYGYTF
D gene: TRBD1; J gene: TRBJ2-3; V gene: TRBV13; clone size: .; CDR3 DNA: TGTGCCAGCAGCAAGGGGCAGGGGGACACAGATACGCAGTATTTT; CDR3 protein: CASSKGQGDTDTQYF
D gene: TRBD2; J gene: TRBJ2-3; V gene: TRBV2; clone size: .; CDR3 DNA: TGTGCCAGCATGGAGACTAGCGGGAGGGGTACGCAGTATTTT; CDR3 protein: CASMETSGRGTQYF
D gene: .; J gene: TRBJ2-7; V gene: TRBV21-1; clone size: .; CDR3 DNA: TGTGCCAGCAGCAAGGAGGCCAGCGGGAGTTCCTACGAGCAGTACTTC; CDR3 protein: CASSKEASGSSYEQYF
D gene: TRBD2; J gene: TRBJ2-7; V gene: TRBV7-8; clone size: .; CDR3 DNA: TGTGCCAGCAGCCCTTCGACTAGCGGGAGATCCGAGCAGTACTTC; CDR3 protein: CASSPSTSGRSEQYF
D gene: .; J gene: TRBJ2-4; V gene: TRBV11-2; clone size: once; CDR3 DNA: TGTGCCAGCACCACGGGACCCTGGCGGGACCCCAAAAACATTCAGTACTTC; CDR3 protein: CASTTGPWRDPKNIQYF
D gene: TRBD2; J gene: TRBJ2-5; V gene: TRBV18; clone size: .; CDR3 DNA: TGTGCCAGCACGGGACTAGCGGGAGCCGTTCAAGAGACCCAGTACTTC; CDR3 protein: CASTGLAGAVQETQYF
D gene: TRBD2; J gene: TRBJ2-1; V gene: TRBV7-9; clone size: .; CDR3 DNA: TGTGCCAGTGAGACTAGCGGGGAGCACAATGAGCAGTTCTTC; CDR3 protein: CASETSGEHNEQFF
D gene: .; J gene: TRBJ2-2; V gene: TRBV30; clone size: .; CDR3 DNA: TGTGCCTGGAGAAAGGGCACCGGGGAGCTGTTTTTT; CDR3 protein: CAWRKGTGELFF
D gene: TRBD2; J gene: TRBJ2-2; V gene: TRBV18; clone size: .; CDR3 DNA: TGTGCCAGCTCACCACCGATCCTAGCGGGAAGCGGCGGGGAGCTATTTTTT; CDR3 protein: CASSPPILAGSGGELFF
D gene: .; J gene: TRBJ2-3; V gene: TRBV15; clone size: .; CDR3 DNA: TGTGCCACCAGCAGAGTGATAGGTAGTGTTAAGTATTTT; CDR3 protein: CATSRVIGSVKYF
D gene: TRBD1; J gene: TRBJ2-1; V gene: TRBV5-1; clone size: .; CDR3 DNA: TGCGCCAGCAGCGGACAGGGGTACAATGAGCAGTTCTTC; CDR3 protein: CASSGQGYNEQFF
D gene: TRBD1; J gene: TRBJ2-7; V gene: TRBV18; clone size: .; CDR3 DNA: TGTGCCAGCTCACCGTTCGGGACAGGGTCCTCCTACGAGCAGTACTTC; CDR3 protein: CASSPFGTGSSYEQYF
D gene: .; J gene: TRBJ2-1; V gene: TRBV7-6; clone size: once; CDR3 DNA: TGTGCCAGCAGCTTCAAACCGCTCTCCGGTAGCTCCTACAATGAGCAGTTCTTC; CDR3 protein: CASSFKPLSGSSYNEQFF
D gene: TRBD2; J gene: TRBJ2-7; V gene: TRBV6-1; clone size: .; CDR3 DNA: TGTGCCAGCACACTAGCGGGAGACCCCTACGAGCAGTACTTC; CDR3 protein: CASTLAGDPYEQYF
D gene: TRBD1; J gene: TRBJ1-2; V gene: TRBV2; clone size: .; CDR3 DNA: TGTGCCAGCATATTTTCACAGGGGGGTTTGGATGGCTACACCTTC; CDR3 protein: CASIFSQGGLDGYTF
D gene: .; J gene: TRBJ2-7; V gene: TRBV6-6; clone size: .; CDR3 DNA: TGTGCCAGCAGACGCGGACAGTCCTACGAGCAGTACTTC; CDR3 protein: CASRRGQSYEQYF
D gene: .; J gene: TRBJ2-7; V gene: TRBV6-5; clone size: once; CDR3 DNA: TGTGCCAGCAGTTCCACGGAGATCTACGAGCAGTACTTC; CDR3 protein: CASSSTEIYEQYF
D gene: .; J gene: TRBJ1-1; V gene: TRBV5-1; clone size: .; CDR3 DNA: TGCGCCAGCAGCCCAGCCCTAGGGGGTGAAAAGGGGAACACTGAAGCTTTCTTT; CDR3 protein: CASSPALGGEKGNTEAFF
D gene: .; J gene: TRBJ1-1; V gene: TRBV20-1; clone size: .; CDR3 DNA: TGCAGTGCTTCCCGACCCCGGCAAGCTTTCTTT; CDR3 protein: CSASRPRQAFF
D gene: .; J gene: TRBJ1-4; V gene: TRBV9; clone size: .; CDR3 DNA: TGTGCCAGCAGCGCGTCCCCCCGAGGGAGCAGCGAAAAACTGTTTTTT; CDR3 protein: CASSASPRGSSEKLFF
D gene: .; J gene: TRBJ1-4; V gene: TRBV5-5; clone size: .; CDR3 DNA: TGTGCCAGCAACCCTCAAACCAGGGCGACTAATGAAAAACTGTTTTTT; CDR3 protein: CASNPQTRATNEKLFF
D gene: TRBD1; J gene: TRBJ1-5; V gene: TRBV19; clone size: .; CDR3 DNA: TGTGCCAGTAGTACCCACAGACAGGGGGGGTTCCAGCCCCAGCATTTT; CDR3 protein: CASSTHRQGGFQPQHF
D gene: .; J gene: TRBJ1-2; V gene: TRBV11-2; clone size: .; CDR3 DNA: TGTGCCAGCAGCACATCTAACTATGGCTACACCTTC; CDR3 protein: CASSTSNYGYTF
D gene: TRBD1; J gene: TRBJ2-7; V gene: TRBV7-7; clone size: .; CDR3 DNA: TGTGCCAGCAGCCCCGGGACAGGGGGCTTCAACGAGCAGTACTTC; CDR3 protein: CASSPGTGGFNEQYF
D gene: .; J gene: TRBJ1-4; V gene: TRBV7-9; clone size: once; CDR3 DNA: TGTGCCAGCAGCCCTCCCCAGGGAAAACTGTTTTTT; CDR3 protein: CASSPPQGKLFF
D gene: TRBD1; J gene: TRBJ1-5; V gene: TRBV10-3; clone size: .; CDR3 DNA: TGTGCCATCAGTGAGGGACAGGGGAATCAGCCCCAGCATTTT; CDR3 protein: CAISEGQGNQPQHF